This entry is about one T cell receptor (beta chain). The protocol was immunoSEQ multiplex PCR, while the TCRdb copy is restricted to in-frame clones and leaves out a portion. The sample yields some 350,000 clones, nearly 90% seen once. The source of the sample is a study of blood T cell repertoires in COVID-19. The CDR3 length is 15 residues. Germline lookup yields CDR1 SGDLS and CDR2 YYNGEE. Trimming removed 0 bases at V and 0 bases at J, with 9 bases between. V usage is TRBV9 and J usage is TRBJ1-1; the D is unclear. The sequence came from a man between 18 and 35 years old with active or convalescent COVID-19. Source material: peripheral blood. The CDR3 bases are TGTGCCAGCAGCGTAGATTGGGCTTTGAACACTGAAGCTTTCTTT. Protein product: CASSVDWALNTEAFF.